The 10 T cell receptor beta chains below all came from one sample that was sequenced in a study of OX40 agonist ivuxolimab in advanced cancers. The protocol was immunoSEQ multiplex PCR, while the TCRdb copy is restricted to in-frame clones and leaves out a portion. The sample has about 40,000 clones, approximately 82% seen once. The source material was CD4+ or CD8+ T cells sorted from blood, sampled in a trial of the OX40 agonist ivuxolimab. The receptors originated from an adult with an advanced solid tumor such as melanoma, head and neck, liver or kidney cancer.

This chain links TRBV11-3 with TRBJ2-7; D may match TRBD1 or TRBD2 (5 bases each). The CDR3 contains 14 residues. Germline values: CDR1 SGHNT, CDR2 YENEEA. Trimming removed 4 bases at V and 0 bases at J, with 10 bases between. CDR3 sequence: CASSYRDGSYEQYF. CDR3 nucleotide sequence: TGTGCCAGCAGCTACCGGGACGGCTCCTACGAGCAGTACTTC.

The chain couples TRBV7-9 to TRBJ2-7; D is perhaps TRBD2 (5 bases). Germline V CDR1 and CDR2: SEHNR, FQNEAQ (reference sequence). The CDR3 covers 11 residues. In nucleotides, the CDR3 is TGTGCGGGAGCGGACTCCTACGAGCAGTACTTC. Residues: CAGADSYEQYF.

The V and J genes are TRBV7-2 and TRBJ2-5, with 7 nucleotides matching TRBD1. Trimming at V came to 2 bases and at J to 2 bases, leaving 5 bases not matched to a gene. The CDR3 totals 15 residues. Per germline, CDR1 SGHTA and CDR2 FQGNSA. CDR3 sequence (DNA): TGTGCCAGCAGCTTATCCCTACAGGGGCAAGAGACCCAGTACTTC. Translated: CASSLSLQGQETQYF.

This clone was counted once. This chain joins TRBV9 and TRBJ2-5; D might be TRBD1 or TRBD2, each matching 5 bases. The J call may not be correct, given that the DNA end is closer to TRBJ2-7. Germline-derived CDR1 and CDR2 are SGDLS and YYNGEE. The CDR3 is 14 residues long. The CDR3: CASSVGGGGDEQYF. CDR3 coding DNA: TGTGCCAGCAGCGTAGGAGGTGGGGGAGACGAGCAGTACTTC.

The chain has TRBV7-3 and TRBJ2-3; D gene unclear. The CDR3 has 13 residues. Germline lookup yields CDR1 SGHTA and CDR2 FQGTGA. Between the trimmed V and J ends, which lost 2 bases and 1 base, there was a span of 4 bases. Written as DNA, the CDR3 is TGTGCCAGCAGCTTATTAGGCACAGATACGCAGTATTTT. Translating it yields CASSLLGTDTQYF. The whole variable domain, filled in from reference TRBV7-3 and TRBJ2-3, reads GAGVSQTPSNKVTEKGKYVELRCDPISGHTALYWYRQSLGQGPEFLIYFQGTGAADDSGLPNDRFFAVRPEGSVSTLKIQRTERGDSAVYLCASSLLGTDTQYFGPGTRLTVL.

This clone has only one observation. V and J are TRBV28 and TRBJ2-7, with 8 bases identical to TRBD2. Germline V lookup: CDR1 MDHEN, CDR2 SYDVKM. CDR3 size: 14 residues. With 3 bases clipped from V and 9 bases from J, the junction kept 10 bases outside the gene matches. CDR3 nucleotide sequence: TGTGCCAGCAGTTTCCTCAGCGGGAGAACGGGGCAGTACTTC. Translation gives CASSFLSGRTGQYF.

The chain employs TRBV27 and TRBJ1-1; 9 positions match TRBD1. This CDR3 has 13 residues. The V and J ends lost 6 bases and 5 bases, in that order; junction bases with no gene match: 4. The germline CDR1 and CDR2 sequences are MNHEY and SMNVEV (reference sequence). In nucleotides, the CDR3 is TGTGCCAGCAGCACAGGGGGCCGAACTGAAGCTTTCTTT. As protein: CASSTGGRTEAFF.

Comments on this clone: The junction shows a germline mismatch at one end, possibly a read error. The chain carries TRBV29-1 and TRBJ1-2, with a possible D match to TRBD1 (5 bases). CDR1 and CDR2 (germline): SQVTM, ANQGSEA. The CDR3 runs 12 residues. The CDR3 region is CSVNYQGYGHTF. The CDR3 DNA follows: TGCAGCGTGAATTACCAGGGATATGGCCACACCTTC.

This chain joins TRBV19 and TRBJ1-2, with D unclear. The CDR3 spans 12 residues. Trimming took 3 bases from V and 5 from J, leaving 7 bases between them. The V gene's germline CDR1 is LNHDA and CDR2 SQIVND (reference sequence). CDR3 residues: CASSIGEYGYTF. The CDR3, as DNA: TGTGCCAGTAGTATTGGAGAATATGGCTACACCTTC.

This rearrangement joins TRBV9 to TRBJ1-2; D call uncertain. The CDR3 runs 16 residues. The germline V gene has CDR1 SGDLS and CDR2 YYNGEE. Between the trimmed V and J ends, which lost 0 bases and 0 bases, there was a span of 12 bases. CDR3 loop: CASSVGLSEANYGYTF. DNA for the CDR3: TGTGCCAGCAGCGTAGGGTTGTCGGAGGCTAACTATGGCTACACCTTC.